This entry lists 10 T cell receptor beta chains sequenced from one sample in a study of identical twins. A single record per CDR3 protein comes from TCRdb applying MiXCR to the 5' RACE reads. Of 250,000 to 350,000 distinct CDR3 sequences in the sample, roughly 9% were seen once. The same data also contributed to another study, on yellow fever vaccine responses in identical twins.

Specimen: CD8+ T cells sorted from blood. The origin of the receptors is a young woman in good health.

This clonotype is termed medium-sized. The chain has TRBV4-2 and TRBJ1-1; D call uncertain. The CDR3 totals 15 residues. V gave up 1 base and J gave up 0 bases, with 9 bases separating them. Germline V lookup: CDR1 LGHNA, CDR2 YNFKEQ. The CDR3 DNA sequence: TGTGCCAGCAGCCAAGTTGGCGTTATGAACACTGAAGCTTTCTTT. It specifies CASSQVGVMNTEAFF.

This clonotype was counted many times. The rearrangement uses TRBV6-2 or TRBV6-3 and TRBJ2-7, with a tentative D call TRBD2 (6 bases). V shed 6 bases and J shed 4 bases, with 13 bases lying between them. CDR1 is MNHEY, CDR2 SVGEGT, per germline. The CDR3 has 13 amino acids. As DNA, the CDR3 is TGTGCCAGCAGCTTGGAGGGTGTTTACGAGCAGTACTTC. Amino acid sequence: CASSLEGVYEQYF.

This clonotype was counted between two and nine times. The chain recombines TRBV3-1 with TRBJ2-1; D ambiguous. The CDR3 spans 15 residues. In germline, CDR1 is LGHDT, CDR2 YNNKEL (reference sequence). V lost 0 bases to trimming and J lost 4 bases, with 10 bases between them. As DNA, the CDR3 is TGTGCCAGCAGCCAAGATCCCGGGCTTTACAATGAGCAGTTCTTC. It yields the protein CASSQDPGLYNEQFF.

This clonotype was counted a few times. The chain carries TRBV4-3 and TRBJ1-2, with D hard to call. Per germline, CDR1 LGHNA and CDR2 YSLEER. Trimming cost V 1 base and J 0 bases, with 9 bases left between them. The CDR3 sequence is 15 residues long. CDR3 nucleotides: TGCGCCAGCAGCCAAGGTCCGGGGACTAACTATGGCTACACCTTC. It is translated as CASSQGPGTNYGYTF.

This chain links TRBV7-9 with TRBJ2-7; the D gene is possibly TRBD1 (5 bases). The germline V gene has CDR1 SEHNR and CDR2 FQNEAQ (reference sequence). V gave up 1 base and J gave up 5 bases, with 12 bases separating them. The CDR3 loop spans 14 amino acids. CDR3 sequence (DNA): TGTGCCAGCAGCTTAGGCAGGGCTATCGACGAGCAGTACTTC. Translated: CASSLGRAIDEQYF.

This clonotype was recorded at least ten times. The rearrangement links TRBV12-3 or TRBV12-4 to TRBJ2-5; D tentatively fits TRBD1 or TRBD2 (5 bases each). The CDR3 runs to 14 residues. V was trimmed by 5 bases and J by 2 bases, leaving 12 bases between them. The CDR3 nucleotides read TGTGCCAGCAGTGGGGGTAGGGCACAAGAGACCCAGTACTTC. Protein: CASSGGRAQETQYF.

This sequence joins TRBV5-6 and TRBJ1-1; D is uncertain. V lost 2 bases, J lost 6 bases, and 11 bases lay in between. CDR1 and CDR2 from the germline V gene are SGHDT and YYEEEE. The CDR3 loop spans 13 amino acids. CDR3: CASSFISVSEAFF. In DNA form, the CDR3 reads TGTGCCAGCAGCTTTATCTCCGTATCTGAAGCTTTCTTT.

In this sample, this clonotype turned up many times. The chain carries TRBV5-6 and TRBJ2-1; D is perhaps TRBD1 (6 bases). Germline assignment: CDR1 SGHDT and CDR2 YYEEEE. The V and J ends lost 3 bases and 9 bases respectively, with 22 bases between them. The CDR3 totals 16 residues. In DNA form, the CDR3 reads TGTGCCAGCAGCTGGGGCACCTACCTAACAGGGACTGAGCAGTTCTTC. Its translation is CASSWGTYLTGTEQFF.

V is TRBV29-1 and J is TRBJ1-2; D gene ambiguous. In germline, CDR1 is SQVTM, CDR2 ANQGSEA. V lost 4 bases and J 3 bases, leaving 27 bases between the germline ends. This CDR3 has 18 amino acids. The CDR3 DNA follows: TGCAGCGTTGGGTCCGCGGTTGGACCCACACATACTGACTATGGCTACACCTTC. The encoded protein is CSVGSAVGPTHTDYGYTF.

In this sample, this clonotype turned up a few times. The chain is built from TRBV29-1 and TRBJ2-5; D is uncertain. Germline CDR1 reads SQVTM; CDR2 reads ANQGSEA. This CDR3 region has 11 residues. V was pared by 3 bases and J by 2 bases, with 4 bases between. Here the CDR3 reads CSVDRQETQYF. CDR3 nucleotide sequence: TGCAGCGTTGATAGACAAGAGACCCAGTACTTC.